This TCR beta chain was obtained from a study of T cell responses to AZD1222 COVID-19 vaccine. Looked up from germline, CDR1 is WNHNN and CDR2 is SYGVQD (reference sequence). V was pared by 0 bases and J by 6 bases, with 3 bases between. The CDR3 totals 13 residues. Researchers grouped second doses given at about 4 or about 12 weeks into one pool. The method was immunoSEQ multiplex PCR; TCRdb's version includes in-frame clones alone and lacks a portion of them. The sample carries 100,000 to 150,000 clones, approximately 92% recorded once. A remark on this clone: Its cognate antigen is unknown.

Study results and limitations: Rises in breadth and depth of Spike-specific TCRs came after two AZD1222 doses. Epitopes outside B.1.351 and B.1.1.7 mutated regions reportedly drew nearly half of spike TCRs. Regions 160-218 and 743-854 held dominance among vaccine-associated CD4 TCRs, which spanned spike.

Sequenced here: peripheral blood, sampled 28 days after the second AZD1222 dose. The V call is TRBV10-1, the J call TRBJ1-6; D uncertain. The receptor's source is an adult who received the AZD1222 COVID-19 vaccine. The CDR3 nucleotides are TGCGCCAGCAGTGAGTCAACTAATTCACCCCTCCACTTT. It codes for CASSESTNSPLHF.